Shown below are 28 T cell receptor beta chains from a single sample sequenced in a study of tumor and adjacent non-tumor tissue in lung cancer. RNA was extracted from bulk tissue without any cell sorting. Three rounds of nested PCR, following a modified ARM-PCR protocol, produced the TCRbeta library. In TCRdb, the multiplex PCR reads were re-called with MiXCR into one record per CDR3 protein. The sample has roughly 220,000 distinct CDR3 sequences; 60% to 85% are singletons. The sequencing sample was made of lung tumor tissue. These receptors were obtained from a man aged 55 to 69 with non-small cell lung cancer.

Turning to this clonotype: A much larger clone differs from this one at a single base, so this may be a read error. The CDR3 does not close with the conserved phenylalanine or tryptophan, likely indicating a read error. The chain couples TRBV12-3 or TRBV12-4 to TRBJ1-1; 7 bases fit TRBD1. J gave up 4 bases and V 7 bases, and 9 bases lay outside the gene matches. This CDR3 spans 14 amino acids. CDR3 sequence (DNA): TGTGCCAGCACTCTTCCGGGACAGAGCACTGAAGCTTTCCTT. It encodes CASTLPGQSTEAFL.

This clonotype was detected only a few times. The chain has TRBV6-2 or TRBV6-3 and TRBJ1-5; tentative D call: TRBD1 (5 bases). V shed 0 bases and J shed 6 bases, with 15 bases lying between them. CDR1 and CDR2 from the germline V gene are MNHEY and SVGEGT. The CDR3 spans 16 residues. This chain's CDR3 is CASSYSISGRVQPQHF. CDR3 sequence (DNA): TGTGCCAGCAGTTACTCGATATCGGGCAGGGTTCAGCCCCAGCATTTT.

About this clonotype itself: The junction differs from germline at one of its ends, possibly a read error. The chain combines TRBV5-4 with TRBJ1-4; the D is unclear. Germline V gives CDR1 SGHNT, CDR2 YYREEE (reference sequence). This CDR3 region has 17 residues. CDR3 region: CARSFRVGGSGNEILFF. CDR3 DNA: TGTGCCAGAAGCTTCAGAGTAGGTGGCTCGGGAAATGAAATACTGTTTTTT.

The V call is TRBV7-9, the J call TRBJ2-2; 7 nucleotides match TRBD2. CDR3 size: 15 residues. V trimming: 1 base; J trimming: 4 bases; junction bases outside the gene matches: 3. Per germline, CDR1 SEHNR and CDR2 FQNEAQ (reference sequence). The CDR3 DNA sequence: TGTGCCAGCAGCTTAGGCTCGGGGGGCACCGGGGAGCTGTTTTTT. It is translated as CASSLGSGGTGELFF.

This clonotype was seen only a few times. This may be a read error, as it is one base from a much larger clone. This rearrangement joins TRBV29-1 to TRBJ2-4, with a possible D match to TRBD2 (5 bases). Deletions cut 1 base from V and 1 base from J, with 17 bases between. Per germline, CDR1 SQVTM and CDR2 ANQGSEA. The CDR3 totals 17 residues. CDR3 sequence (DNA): TGCAGCGTTGAAGGCCCGGTGGGGAGTGGGGCCAAAAACATTCAGTACTTC. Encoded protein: CSVEGPVGSGAKNIQYF. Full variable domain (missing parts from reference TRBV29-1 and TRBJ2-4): SAVISQKPSRDICQRGTSLTIQCQVDSQVTMMFWYRQQPGQSLTLIATANQGSEATYESGFVIDKFPISRPNLTFSTLTVSNMSPEDSSIYLCSVEGPVGSGAKNIQYFGAGTRLSVL.

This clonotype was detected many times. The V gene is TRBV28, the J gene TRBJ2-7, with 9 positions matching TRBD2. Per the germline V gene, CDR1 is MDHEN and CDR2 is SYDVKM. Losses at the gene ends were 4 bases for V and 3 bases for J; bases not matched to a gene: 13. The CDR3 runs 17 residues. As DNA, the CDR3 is TGTGCCAGCAGTTACCCCCCAGGGCGGGGGGGAAGCTACGAGCAGTACTTC. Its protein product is CASSYPPGRGGSYEQYF.

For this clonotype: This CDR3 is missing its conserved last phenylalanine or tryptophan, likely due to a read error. The CDR3 protein is CSAMGLASSYNEQFY. As DNA, the CDR3 is TGCAGTGCTATGGGACTAGCGAGCTCCTACAATGAGCAGTTCTAC. The chain uses TRBV20-1 and TRBJ2-1, with 10 nucleotides matching TRBD2. The CDR3 runs to 15 residues. V gave up 4 bases and J gave up 0 bases; unmatched junction bases: 3. Germline V gives CDR1 DFQATT, CDR2 SNEGSKA (reference sequence).

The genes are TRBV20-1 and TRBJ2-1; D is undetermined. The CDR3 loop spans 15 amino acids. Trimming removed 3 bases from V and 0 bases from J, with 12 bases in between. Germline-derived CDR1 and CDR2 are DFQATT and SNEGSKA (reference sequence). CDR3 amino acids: CSARGNYPSYNEQFF. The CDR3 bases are TGCAGTGCTAGGGGGAACTACCCCTCCTACAATGAGCAGTTCTTC.

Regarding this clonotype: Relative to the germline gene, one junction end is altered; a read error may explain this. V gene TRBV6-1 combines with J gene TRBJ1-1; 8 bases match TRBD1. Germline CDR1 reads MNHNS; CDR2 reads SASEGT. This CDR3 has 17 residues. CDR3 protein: CTSSEESGGRVNTEASF. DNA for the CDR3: TGTACCAGCAGTGAAGAATCAGGGGGCCGGGTGAACACTGAAGCTTCCTTT.

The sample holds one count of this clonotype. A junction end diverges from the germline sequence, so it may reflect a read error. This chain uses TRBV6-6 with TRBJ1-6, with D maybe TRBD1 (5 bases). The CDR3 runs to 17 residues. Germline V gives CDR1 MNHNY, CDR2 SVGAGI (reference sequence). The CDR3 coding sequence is TGTGCCAGCAGTTACACGGGGCCAAGCTCCTATAATTCACCCCTTCACTTT. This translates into CASSYTGPSSYNSPLHF.

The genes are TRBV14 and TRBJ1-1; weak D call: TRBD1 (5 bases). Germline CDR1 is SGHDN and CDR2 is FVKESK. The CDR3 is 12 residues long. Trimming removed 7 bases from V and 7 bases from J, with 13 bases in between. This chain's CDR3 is CASNLGRFEAFF. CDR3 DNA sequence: TGTGCCAGCAACCTGGGACGTTTTGAAGCTTTCTTT.

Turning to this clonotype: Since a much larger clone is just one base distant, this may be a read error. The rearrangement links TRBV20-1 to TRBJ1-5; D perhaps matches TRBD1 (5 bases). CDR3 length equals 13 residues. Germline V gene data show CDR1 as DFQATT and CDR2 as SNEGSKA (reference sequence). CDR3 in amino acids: CNARDGPNQPQHF. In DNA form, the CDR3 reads TGCAATGCTAGGGACGGGCCAAATCAGCCCCAGCATTTT.

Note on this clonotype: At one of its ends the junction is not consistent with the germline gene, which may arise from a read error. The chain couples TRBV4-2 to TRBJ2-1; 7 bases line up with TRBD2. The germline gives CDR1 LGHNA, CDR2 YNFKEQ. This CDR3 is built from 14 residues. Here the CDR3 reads CTSSQAREADVQFF. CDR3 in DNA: TGTACCAGCAGCCAGGCTCGGGAGGCGGATGTGCAGTTCTTC.

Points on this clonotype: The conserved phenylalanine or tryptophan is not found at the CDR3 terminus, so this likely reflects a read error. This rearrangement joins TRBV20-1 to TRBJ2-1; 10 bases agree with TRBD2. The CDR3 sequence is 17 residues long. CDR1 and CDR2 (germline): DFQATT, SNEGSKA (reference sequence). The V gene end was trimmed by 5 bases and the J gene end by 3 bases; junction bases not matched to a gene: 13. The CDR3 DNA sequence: TGCAGTGCTCCCCCCTCTAGCGGGAGAGAAGGCTACAATGAGCAGTTCGTC. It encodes CSAPPSSGREGYNEQFV.

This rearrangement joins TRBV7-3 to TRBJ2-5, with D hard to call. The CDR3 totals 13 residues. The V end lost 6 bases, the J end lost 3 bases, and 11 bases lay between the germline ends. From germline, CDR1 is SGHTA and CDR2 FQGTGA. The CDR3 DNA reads TGTGCCAGCAGGCACTATGAGAAAGAGACCCAGTACTTC. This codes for CASRHYEKETQYF.

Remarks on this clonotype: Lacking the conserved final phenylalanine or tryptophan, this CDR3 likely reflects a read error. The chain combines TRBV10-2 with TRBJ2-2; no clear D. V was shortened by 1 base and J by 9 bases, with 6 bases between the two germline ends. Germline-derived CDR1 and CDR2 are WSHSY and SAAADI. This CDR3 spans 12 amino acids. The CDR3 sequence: CASSEFSWELFY. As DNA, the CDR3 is TGCGCCAGCAGTGAGTTCTCCTGGGAGCTGTTTTAT.

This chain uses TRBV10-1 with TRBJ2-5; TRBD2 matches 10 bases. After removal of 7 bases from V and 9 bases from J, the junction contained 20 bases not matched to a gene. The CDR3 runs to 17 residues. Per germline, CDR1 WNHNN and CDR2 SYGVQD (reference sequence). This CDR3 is CASITPPSGRTGEAQYF. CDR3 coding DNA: TGCGCCAGCATAACTCCGCCTAGCGGGAGAACAGGGGAGGCCCAGTACTTC.

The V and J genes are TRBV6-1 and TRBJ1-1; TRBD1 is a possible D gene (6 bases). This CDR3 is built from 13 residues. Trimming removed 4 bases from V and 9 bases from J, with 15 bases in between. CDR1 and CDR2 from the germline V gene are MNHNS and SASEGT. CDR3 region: CASSVINGDKAFF. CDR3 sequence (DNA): TGTGCCAGCAGTGTCATCAATGGGGACAAAGCTTTCTTT.

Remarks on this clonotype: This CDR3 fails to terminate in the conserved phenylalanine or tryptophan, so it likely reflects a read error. The CDR3 nucleotides read TGTGCTAGCAGACAGGCGTTGAACACTGAAGCTTTCTCT. Its translation is CASRQALNTEAFS. The gene calls are TRBV12-5 and TRBJ1-1; tentatively, D is TRBD1 (6 bases). The CDR3 extends over 13 amino acids. The ends were cut back, 9 bases at V and 0 bases at J, with 11 bases in the middle. The germline CDR1 and CDR2 sequences are LGHNT and FRNRAP.

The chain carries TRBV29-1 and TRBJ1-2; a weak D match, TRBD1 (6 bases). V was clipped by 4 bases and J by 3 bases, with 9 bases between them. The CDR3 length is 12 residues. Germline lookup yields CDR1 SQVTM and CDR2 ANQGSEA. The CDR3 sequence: CSVGQVDYGYTF. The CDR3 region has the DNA TGCAGCGTTGGACAGGTCGACTATGGCTACACCTTC. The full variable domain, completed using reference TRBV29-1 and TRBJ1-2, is SAVISQKPSRDICQRGTSLTIQCQVDSQVTMMFWYRQQPGQSLTLIATANQGSEATYESGFVIDKFPISRPNLTFSTLTVSNMSPEDSSIYLCSVGQVDYGYTFGSGTRLTVV.

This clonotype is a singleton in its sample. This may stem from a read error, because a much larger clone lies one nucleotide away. The chain's CDR3 is CSVLDREGNTLYF. The CDR3 bases are TGCAGTGTTTTAGACAGGGAGGGAAACACCTTATATTTT. The J gene is TRBJ1-3, the V gene TRBV20-1, with 7 bases fitting TRBD1. The CDR3 is 13 amino acids. Germline values: CDR1 DFQATT, CDR2 SNEGSKA (reference sequence).

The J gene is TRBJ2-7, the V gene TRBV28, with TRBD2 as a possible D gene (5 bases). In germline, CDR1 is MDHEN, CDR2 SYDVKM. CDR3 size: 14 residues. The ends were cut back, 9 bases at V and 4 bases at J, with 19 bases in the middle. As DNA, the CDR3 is TGTGCCAGTAGACTAACCGGAATCTCTTACGAGCAGTACTTC. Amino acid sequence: CASRLTGISYEQYF.

The CDR3 sequence: CASSLGVLQETQYF. CDR3 DNA: TGTGCCAGTAGTCTAGGAGTCCTCCAAGAGACCCAGTACTTC. V is TRBV19 and J is TRBJ2-5; D is unresolved. This CDR3 region has 14 residues. Germline CDR1 is LNHDA and CDR2 is SQIVND (reference sequence). The V gene lost 5 bases and the J gene lost 1 base, with 11 bases spanning the gap.

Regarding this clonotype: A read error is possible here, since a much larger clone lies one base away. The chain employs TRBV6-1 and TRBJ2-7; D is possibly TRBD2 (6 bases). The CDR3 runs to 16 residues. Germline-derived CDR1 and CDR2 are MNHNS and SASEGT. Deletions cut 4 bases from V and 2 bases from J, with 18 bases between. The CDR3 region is CASSANTETSPYEQYF. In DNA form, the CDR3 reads TGTGCCAGCAGTGCCAATACCGAGACTAGTCCCTACGAGCAGTACTTC.

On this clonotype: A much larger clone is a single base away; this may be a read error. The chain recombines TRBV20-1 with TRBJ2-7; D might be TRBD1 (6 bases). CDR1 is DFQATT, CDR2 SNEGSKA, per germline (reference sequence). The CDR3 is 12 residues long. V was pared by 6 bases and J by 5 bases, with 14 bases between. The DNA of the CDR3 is TGCAGTGCCCCGTGGACAGAACACGAGCAGTACTTC. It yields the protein CSAPWTEHEQYF.

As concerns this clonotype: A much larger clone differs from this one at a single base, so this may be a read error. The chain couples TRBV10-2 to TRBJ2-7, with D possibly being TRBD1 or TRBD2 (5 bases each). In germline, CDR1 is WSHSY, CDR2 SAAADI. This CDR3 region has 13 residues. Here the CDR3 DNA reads TGCGCCAGCACTGAGAGGGGAGTCTACGAGCAGTACTTC. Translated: CASTERGVYEQYF.

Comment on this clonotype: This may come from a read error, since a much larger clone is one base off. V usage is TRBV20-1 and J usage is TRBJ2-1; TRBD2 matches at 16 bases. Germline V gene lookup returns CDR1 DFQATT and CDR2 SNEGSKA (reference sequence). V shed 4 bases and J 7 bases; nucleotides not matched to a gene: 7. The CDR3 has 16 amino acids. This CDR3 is CSAKKSGLAGGNEQFF. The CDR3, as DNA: TGCAGTGCTAAGAAATCGGGACTAGCGGGAGGGAATGAGCAGTTCTTC.

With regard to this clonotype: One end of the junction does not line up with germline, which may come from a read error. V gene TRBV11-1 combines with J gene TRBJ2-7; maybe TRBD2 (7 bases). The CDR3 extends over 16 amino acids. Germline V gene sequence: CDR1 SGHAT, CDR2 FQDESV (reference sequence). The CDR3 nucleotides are TGTGCCAGCAACCCCCCGAGCGGGACACGTTCCTACGAGCAGTATTTC. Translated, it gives CASNPPSGTRSYEQYF.